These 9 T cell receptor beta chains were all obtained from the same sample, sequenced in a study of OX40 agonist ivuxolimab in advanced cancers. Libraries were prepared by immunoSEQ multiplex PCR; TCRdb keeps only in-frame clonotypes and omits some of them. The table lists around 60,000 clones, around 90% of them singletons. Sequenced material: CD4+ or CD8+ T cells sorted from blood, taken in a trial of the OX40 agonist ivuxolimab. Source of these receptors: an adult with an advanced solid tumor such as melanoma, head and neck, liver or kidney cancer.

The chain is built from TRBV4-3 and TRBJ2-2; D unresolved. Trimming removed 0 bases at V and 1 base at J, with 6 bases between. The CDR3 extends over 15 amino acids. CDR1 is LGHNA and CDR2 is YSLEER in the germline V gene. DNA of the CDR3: TGCGCCAGCAGCCAAGAGCGGCGGAACACCGGGGAGCTGTTTTTT. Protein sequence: CASSQERRNTGELFF.

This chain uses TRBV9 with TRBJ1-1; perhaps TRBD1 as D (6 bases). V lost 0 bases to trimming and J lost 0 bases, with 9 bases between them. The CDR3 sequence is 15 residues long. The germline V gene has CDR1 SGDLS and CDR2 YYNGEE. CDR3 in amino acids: CASSVEGGVNTEAFF. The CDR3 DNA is TGTGCCAGCAGCGTAGAAGGGGGAGTGAACACTGAAGCTTTCTTT.

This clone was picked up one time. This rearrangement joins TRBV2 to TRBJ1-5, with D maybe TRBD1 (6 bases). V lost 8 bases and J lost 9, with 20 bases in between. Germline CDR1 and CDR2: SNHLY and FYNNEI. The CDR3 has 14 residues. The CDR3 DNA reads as TGTGCCAGCCGGGGGGGGGCGTCCAAACTGCCCCAGCATTTT. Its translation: CASRGGASKLPQHF. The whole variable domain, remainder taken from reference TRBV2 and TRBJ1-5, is EPEVTQTPSHQVTQMGQEVILRCVPISNHLYFYWYRQILGQKVEFLVSFYNNEISEKSEIFDDQFSVERPDGSNFTLKIRSTKLEDSAMYFCASRGGASKLPQHFGDGTRLSIL.

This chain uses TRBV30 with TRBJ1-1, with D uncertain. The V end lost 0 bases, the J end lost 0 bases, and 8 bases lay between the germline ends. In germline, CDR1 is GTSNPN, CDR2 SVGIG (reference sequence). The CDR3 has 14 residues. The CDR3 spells CAWSVGPMNTEAFF. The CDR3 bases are TGTGCCTGGAGTGTCGGCCCTATGAACACTGAAGCTTTCTTT. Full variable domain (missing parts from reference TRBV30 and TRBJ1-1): SQTIHQWPATLVQPVGSPLSLECTVEGTSNPNLYWYRQAAGRGLQLLFYSVGIGQISSEVPQNLSASRPQDRQFILSSKKLLLSDSGFYLCAWSVGPMNTEAFFGQGTRLTVV.

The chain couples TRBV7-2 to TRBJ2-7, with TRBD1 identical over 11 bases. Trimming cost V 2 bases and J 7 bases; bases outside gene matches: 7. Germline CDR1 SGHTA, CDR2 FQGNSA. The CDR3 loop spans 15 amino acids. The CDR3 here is CASSLTGTGGWEQYF. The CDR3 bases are TGTGCCAGCAGCTTAACCGGGACAGGGGGGTGGGAGCAGTACTTC.

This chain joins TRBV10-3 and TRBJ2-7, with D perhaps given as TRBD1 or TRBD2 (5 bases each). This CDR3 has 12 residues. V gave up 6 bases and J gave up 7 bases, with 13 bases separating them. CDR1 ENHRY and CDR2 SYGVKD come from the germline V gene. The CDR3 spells CAIRGDGEEQYF. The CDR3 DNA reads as TGTGCCATCAGAGGGGACGGGGAAGAGCAGTACTTC.

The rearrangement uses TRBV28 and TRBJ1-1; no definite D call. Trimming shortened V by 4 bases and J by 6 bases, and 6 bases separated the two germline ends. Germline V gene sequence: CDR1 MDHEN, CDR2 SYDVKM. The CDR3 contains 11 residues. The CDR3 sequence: CASSSDSEAFF. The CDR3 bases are TGTGCCAGCAGTTCGGACTCTGAAGCTTTCTTT. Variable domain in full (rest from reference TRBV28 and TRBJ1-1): DVKVTQSSRYLVKRTGEKVFLECVQDMDHENMFWYRQDPGLGLRLIYFSYDVKMKEKGDIPEGYSVSREKKERFSLILESASTNQTSMYLCASSSDSEAFFGQGTRLTVV.

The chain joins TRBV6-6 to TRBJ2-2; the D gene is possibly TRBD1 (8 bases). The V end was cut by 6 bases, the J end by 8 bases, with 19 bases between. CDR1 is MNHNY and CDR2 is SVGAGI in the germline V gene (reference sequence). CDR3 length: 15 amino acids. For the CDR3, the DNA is TGTGCCAGCAGCCGCCTACAGGGGGGGGTAGGGGAGCTGTTTTTT. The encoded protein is CASSRLQGGVGELFF.

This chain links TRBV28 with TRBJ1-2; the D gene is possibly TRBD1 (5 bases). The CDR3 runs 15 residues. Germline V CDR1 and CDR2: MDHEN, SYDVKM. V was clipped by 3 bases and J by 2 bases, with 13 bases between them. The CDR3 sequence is CASSLTATPNYGYTF. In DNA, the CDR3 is TGTGCCAGCAGTTTGACAGCGACTCCCAACTATGGCTACACCTTC.